This TCR beta chain was sequenced in a study of response to subunit inactivated influenza vaccine. General study points: With each seasonal influenza vaccination, the authors suggested, few new T cells are recruited.

The V gene lost 6 bases and the J gene lost 0 bases, with 13 bases spanning the gap. Per the germline V gene, CDR1 is ENHRY and CDR2 is SYGVKD. This CDR3 region has 15 residues. TCRdb called the RT-PCR reads again in MiXCR, with one record for every CDR3 protein. The sample includes over 750,000 distinct CDR3 sequences, 21% of them seen just once. A note on this clonotype: Antigen unknown.

V usage is TRBV10-3 and J usage is TRBJ2-3, with D unresolved. The receptor comes from a man aged 50 to 60 who received an inactivated influenza vaccine. The sample here was PBMCs from blood, taken 5 days after vaccination. CDR3 bases: TGTGCCATCAGCACCCGCGACCCTAGCACAGATACGCAGTATTTT. It specifies CAISTRDPSTDTQYF.